This T cell receptor (beta chain) emerged from a study of PD-1 blockade in classical Hodgkin lymphoma. Overall study context: On a schedule of every 2 weeks, patients received nivolumab 3 mg/kg intravenously.

Every patient experienced relapse after autologous stem cell transplantation, and brentuximab vedotin exposure varied. Complete response, partial response or progressive disease made up the best responses. A note on this clone: Its antigen is unidentified.

Study observations and caveats: The authors excluded patients who started nivolumab under 1 year after ASCT. Baseline diversity resembling that of newly diagnosed patients was seen in complete responders.

Generated by immunoSEQ multiplex PCR, the TCRdb table keeps only in-frame clones and is missing some. Of about 43,000 clones detected, approximately 79% appear once; the ten largest clones hold 2.5% to 3.5%. Germline-derived CDR1 and CDR2 are GTSNPN and SVGIG (reference sequence). Deletions cut 1 base from V and 5 bases from J, with 10 bases between. This CDR3 is built from 13 residues. The source material was peripheral blood mononuclear cells (PBMCs), sampled before the second cycle of nivolumab. The clonotype originates from a human donor with classical Hodgkin lymphoma. This chain links TRBV30 with TRBJ2-3; D may match TRBD1 or TRBD2 (5 bases each). In nucleotides, the CDR3 is TGTGCCTGGAGTGGAGGGGTGCAAGATACGCAGTATTTT. This codes for CAWSGGVQDTQYF. Looking up the rest from reference TRBV30 and TRBJ2-3 gives the full variable domain: SQTIHQWPATLVQPVGSPLSLECTVEGTSNPNLYWYRQAAGRGLQLLFYSVGIGQISSEVPQNLSASRPQDRQFILSSKKLLLSDSGFYLCAWSGGVQDTQYFGPGTRLTVL.